This entry features one T cell receptor beta chain sequence. The antigen this receptor binds is unknown. No base qualities exist here, and no much larger clone lies one base off it. These data are taken from a study of shared clonotypes between healthy human individuals (dated by TCRdb to about 2020). With respect to the entire study: Three men and a couple of women, aged 18 to 49 years, made up the cohort. For each donor, CD4 naive and CD4 memory were each given three plates, CD8 naive was given two plates, and CD8 memory was given one plate. Blood TCR repertoires of 5 or 6 healthy adults were deeply sequenced to estimate repertoire size and the extent of clonotype sharing between individuals. Different laboratories and diverse techniques were used to prepare libraries and sequence TCR repertoires, to increase sequencing depth and limit assay-specific biases. Between about 0.8 and 9.5 billion PBMCs per donor were obtained by leukapheresis. Points the paper makes about the study in general: Across a handful of donors, roughly 5.4% of naive CD4, 3% to 4% of naive CD8, 2.3% of memory CD4, and about 0.4% of memory CD8 clonotypes were shared. Naive subsets generally had larger estimated clonotype richness than memory subsets did. Sampling was restricted to blood, and TCR repertoires in tissue are likely to differ from TCR repertoires in blood. Compared with non-shared clonotypes, clonotypes shared by all four sorted-subset donors had higher generation probabilities. Rarefaction of sorted-subset datasets indicated incomplete sequencing despite the large sequencing depth. Pairwise subsampling indicated that sequencing depth was expected to affect the degree of clonotype sharing among donors. The small number of donors limited the genetic and exposure-history diversity represented.

Using the deep immunoSEQ assay, TCR CDR3 regions were amplified from genomic DNA by multiplex PCR. For each cell subset, the extracted genomic DNA was distributed evenly across all wells of several immunoSEQ 96-well plates, and each plate served as one replicate. Each replicate PCR for sorted subsets received 200 ng genomic DNA, equal to roughly 30,000 T cell genomes. The purified libraries were quantified using a Qubit 3.0 fluorometer, sized with a Bioanalyzer 2100, and then quantified again using the KAPA Library Quantification kit. A separate single-read 150-cycle Illumina NextSeq 550 flow cell was used to sequence each immunoSEQ 96-well plate. The published analysis was carried out like this. Because the immunoSEQ output held only junctional sequences and lacked quality scores, the filtering could not match the filtering applied to full-length reads. To assign V/J genes and CDR3, sequences were annotated against IMGT germline references using PyIR, a Python wrapper for IgBLAST v1.9. Any read was removed if the V/J assignment was weak (E-value above 1e-6), the CDR3 was missing, or the read contained stop codons, out-of-frame junctions, or ambiguous translated residues. A V3J clonotype was defined by an identical inferred V gene, J gene, and CDR3 amino acid sequence. To compute the percentage overlap between repertoires, the number of shared unique clonotypes was divided by the size of the smaller repertoire. Repertoire richness was assessed with RTK rarefaction, the Chao1 estimator, and Recon v2.1 estimates of unobserved clonotypes. OLGA was used to compute generation probabilities for all TCRbeta clonotypes that the gDNA method yielded from a handful of donors. Held by TCRdb, this immuneACCESS table contains in-frame sequences only and omits some clones. Under half of the omission traces to an unresolved V gene where checked; the cause of the rest is unknown. Clonal size and the V and J genes are those of that table, whereas D and trimming came from the DNA. The sample yields around 1.5 million clones; approximately 98% were counted once. The ten largest clones represent around 0.47% of the sample.

The CDR3 spans 14 residues, from the cysteine through the phenylalanine. CDR3 DNA only is kept here, 42 bases in frame from base 1. Trimming accounts for 5 bases at V and 4 bases at J, while the number of junction bases matched to no gene is 5. For CDR1 and CDR2, the germline V gene (reference sequence) lists LNHDA and SQIVND. Donors were healthy HIV-negative adults with no recently reported acute infections or vaccinations. Every donor was a Caucasian adult residing in Nashville, Tennessee, USA. Magnetic negative selection was used to enrich CD4+ T cells, after which naive cells were positively selected on CD45RA and the negative fraction became the memory subset. Blood was collected by leukapheresis, and PBMCs were isolated by Ficoll-Histopaque density gradient centrifugation and then cryopreserved in liquid nitrogen vapor phase. Analytical flow cytometry was used to check the purity and quantity of each magnetically sorted T cell population. From each sorted fraction, genomic DNA was isolated and quantified by UV absorbance on a Nanodrop 2000c.

The TCR originated in a man aged 25 to 40 in good health. Sequencing was done on a sample of naive CD4+ T cells sorted from blood. Read against the paper, the sample's cell subset or site label means: CD45RA+ positively selected. The rearranged chain carries TRBV19 and TRBJ1-1, and 9 junction bases match TRBD1. The CDR3 reads as follows: CASSAADRGTEAFF. The nucleotides are TGTGCCAGTAGTGCCGCGGACAGGGGCACTGAAGCTTTCTTT.